This T cell receptor beta chain came from a study of a mutant IDH1 vaccine in newly diagnosed glioma. Study at large: The first vaccination came 4-6 weeks after radiotherapy alone, or with temozolomide cycles. Study outcomes and limitations: Pseudoprogression seemed unrelated to changes in top peripheral T cell clonotypes. Patients mounted vaccine-induced immune responses in 90% to 95% of cases.

About this clone: Its antigen is not known.

CDR3 length: 15 amino acids. V gave up 4 bases and J gave up 8 bases, with 20 bases separating them. The germline V gene has CDR1 MNHNS and CDR2 SASEGT. Here immunoSEQ multiplex PCR was the method, and the copy in TCRdb shows in-frame clones only, minus some. The sample lists tens of thousands of clones; approximately 81% were seen once. The time point here: week 35, safety follow-up. Each dose delivered 300 ug of mutant IDH1 20-mer peptide subcutaneously with imiquimod. This receptor was taken from a man aged 30 to 45 with glioma. Specimen: PBMCs, collected from a glioma patient whose treatment included an IDH1 peptide vaccine. The V call is TRBV6-1, the J call TRBJ1-2, with a possible D match to TRBD1 (6 bases). In DNA form, the CDR3 reads TGTGCCAGCAGTGGGTCTCGGACAGCGTCGGCGGGCTACACCTTC. This sequence encodes CASSGSRTASAGYTF.